The 6 T cell receptor beta chains reported below all come from one sample, sequenced in a study of blood T cell repertoires in COVID-19. Data came from immunoSEQ multiplex PCR; TCRdb stores just in-frame clones and leaves some out. The sample lists a few hundred thousand clones; around 87% were seen once. The sequencing input was PBMCs or T cells enriched from blood (not recorded which). All receptors derive from a man aged 35 to 55 in a cohort exposed to, infected with or recovered from COVID-19 (not recorded which).

The rearrangement links TRBV11-2 to TRBJ2-7, with 11 bases matching TRBD2. CDR1 SGHAT and CDR2 FQNNGV come from the germline V gene. V lost 1 base to trimming and J lost 7 bases; unmatched junction nucleotides: 3. The CDR3 has 14 amino acids. This CDR3 is CASSLALAGGEQYF. The CDR3 nucleotides read TGTGCCAGCAGCTTAGCTCTAGCGGGAGGTGAGCAGTACTTC.

This sequence joins TRBV2 and TRBJ1-1; unclear D gene. Germline loops: CDR1 SNHLY, CDR2 FYNNEI. V dropped 1 base and J dropped 5 bases, with 14 bases sitting between them. This CDR3 has 15 amino acids. CDR3 protein: CASSEEVRRGTEAFF. The CDR3 DNA is TGTGCCAGCAGTGAAGAGGTCAGAAGAGGGACTGAAGCTTTCTTT.

This sequence joins TRBV5-1 and TRBJ2-7; 12 bases line up with TRBD2. The CDR3 runs to 16 residues. V was clipped by 0 bases and J by 5 bases; unmatched bases: 6. The germline V gene has CDR1 SGHRS and CDR2 YFSETQ. CDR3 in DNA: TGCGCCAGCAGCTTGGCCGTGACTAGCGGGAGAGACGAGCAGTACTTC. Protein sequence: CASSLAVTSGRDEQYF. The full variable domain, its missing parts supplied by reference TRBV5-1 and TRBJ2-7, is KAGVTQTPRYLIKTRGQQVTLSCSPISGHRSVSWYQQTPGQGLQFLFEYFSETQRNKGNFPGRFSGRQFSNSRSEMNVSTLELGDSALYLCASSLAVTSGRDEQYFGPGTRLTVT.

The V and J genes are TRBV18 and TRBJ1-2; D not certain. Trimming stripped 6 bases from V and 8 bases from J, with 13 bases between. The CDR3 covers 12 residues. The V gene's germline CDR1 is KGHSH and CDR2 LQKENI. The CDR3 loop reads CASSAVERGYTF. The CDR3 region has the DNA TGTGCCAGCTCCGCGGTCGAACGGGGCTACACCTTC.

This clone was seen just once. This sequence joins TRBV6-5 and TRBJ2-5; TRBD2 agrees at 10 bases. Germline values: CDR1 MNHEY, CDR2 SVGAGI. The V segment lost 5 bases and the J segment 5 bases; nucleotides outside the gene matches: 8. The CDR3 totals 15 residues. The CDR3 loop is CASSPGTSVGETQYF. The DNA of the CDR3 is TGTGCCAGCAGTCCCGGGACTAGCGTCGGGGAGACCCAGTACTTC.

This chain joins TRBV11-2 and TRBJ1-2; 9 bases line up with TRBD1. Per the germline V gene, CDR1 is SGHAT and CDR2 is FQNNGV. Trimming cost V 1 base and J 7 bases; bases outside gene matches: 7. This CDR3 contains 15 residues. CDR3 bases: TGTGCCAGCAGCTTAGCCGGACAGGGGATGGGTGGCTACACCTTC. Encoded protein: CASSLAGQGMGGYTF.